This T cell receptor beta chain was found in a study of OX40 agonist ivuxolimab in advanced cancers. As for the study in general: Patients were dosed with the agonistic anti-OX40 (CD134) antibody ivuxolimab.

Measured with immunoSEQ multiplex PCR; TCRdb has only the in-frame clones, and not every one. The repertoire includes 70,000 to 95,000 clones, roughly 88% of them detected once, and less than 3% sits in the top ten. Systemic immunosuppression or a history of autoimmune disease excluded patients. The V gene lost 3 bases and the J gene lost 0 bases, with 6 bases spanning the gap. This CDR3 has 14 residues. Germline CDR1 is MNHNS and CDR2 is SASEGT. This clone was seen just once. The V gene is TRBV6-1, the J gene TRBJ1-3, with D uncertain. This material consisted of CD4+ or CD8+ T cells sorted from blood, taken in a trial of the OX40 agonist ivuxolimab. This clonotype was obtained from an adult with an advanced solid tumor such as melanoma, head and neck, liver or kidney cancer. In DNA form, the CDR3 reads TGTGCCAGCAGTGAGGGCCTCTCTGGAAACACCATATATTTT. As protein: CASSEGLSGNTIYF.